The 24 T cell receptor beta chains listed next were all sequenced from one sample in a study of identical twins. MiXCR, run by TCRdb on the 5' RACE reads, gives a single entry per CDR3 protein. The sample shows 1.5 million to 2 million distinct CDR3 sequences, more than 30% of them seen only once. Sequenced material: cord blood. These receptor sequences come from a newborn girl in good health.

The table lists this clonotype with many counts. The CDR3 DNA reads TGTGCCATCAAAGGGACAGGGGACACAGATACGCAGTATTTT. The encoded protein is CAIKGTGDTDTQYF. The chain links TRBV10-3 to TRBJ2-3; 10 nucleotides match TRBD1. V gave up 7 bases and J gave up 2 bases; unmatched junction bases: 3. Germline CDR1 and CDR2: ENHRY and SYGVKD. The CDR3 is 14 amino acids.

On this clonotype: Given a much more abundant clone one base away, this may be a read error. The chain has TRBV4-2 and TRBJ2-4; D gene ambiguous. With 2 bases removed from V and 2 bases from J, the gap between germline ends came to 10 bases. The length of the CDR3 is 15 residues. Germline loops: CDR1 LGHNA, CDR2 YNFKEQ. The CDR3 here is CASSQIGVTKNIQYF. The CDR3 DNA is TGTGCCAGCAGCCAAATAGGAGTAACCAAAAACATTCAGTACTTC.

This clonotype has only a few counts. V usage is TRBV11-2 and J usage is TRBJ2-3, with no clear D. CDR1 is SGHAT and CDR2 is FQNNGV in the germline V gene. This CDR3 is 15 amino acids long. The V end was cut by 5 bases, the J end by 2 bases, with 14 bases between. CDR3 coding DNA: TGTGCCAGCAGCGCGACTCCCTGGAACACAGATACGCAGTATTTT. Protein: CASSATPWNTDTQYF.

This chain connects TRBV20-1 to TRBJ2-5; unclear D gene. Trimming shortened V by 6 bases and J by 11 bases, and 19 bases separated the two germline ends. There are 12 residues in the CDR3. Germline V CDR1 and CDR2: DFQATT, SNEGSKA (reference sequence). The CDR3 nucleotides are TGCAGTGCCCCGGATCTGTACAATGAGCAGTACTTC. It yields the protein CSAPDLYNEQYF.

The chain carries TRBV29-1 and TRBJ2-1, with a weak D call TRBD2 (7 bases). The CDR3 is made up of 15 amino acids. Trimming cost V 6 bases and J 2 bases, with 17 bases left between them. CDR1 and CDR2 (germline): SQVTM, ANQGSEA. CDR3 nucleotide sequence: TGCAGCGTCCGGTGGAGGGGGGGTACCTACAATGAGCAGTTCTTC. Its protein product is CSVRWRGGTYNEQFF.

In the case of this clonotype: This could be a read error, since a much larger clone is one nucleotide away. The genes are TRBV14 and TRBJ2-1; 9 positions match TRBD2. Germline CDR1 SGHDN, CDR2 FVKESK. CDR3 size: 17 residues. The CDR3 DNA sequence: TGTGCCAACAGCCCCATGACTAGCGGTTTTTCCTACAATGAGCAGTTCTTC. As protein: CANSPMTSGFSYNEQFF.

This clonotype was recorded a few times. The V call is TRBV5-1, the J call TRBJ1-4; D unresolved. Germline assignment: CDR1 SGHRS and CDR2 YFSETQ. The CDR3 totals 15 residues. Deletions cut 0 bases from V and 5 bases from J, with 11 bases between. This CDR3 is CASSLDTASNEKLFF. DNA for the CDR3: TGCGCCAGCAGCTTGGATACGGCCTCCAATGAAAAACTGTTTTTT.

The chain uses TRBV28 and TRBJ2-5, with D tentatively TRBD1 (6 bases). The germline gives CDR1 MDHEN, CDR2 SYDVKM. The V gene lost 2 bases and the J gene lost 2 bases, with 9 bases spanning the gap. This CDR3 region has 14 residues. The CDR3 sequence is CASSLTGWQETQYF. DNA for the CDR3: TGTGCCAGCAGTTTAACAGGGTGGCAAGAGACCCAGTACTTC.

The CDR3 here is CASSYAGFYEQYF. The CDR3 DNA follows: TGTGCCAGCAGTTACGCGGGATTCTACGAGCAGTACTTC. The chain links TRBV28 to TRBJ2-4; D might be TRBD2 (6 bases). The DNA end lines up better with TRBJ2-7; the J call may be wrong. Per germline, CDR1 MDHEN and CDR2 SYDVKM. The CDR3 runs 13 residues.

V usage is TRBV5-1 and J usage is TRBJ2-2; no definite D call. Germline V gene lookup returns CDR1 SGHRS and CDR2 YFSETQ. The CDR3 has 15 residues. Trimming cost V 4 bases and J 3 bases, with 13 bases left between them. In nucleotides, the CDR3 is TGCGCCAGCAGCCTCGGAAACTTGCACACCGGGGAGCTGTTTTTT. This translates into CASSLGNLHTGELFF.

V usage is TRBV3-1 and J usage is TRBJ2-7; 12 positions agree with TRBD1. Germline V gives CDR1 LGHDT, CDR2 YNNKEL (reference sequence). The J segment lost 4 bases and the V segment lost 6 bases, leaving 10 bases of the junction unmatched. The CDR3 length is 16 residues. DNA of the CDR3: TGTGCCAGCAGGAAAAGAGGGGGACAGGGGGCTTACGAGCAGTACTTC. This translates into CASRKRGGQGAYEQYF.

V is TRBV25-1 and J is TRBJ2-3; D is perhaps TRBD1 or TRBD2 (5 bases each). CDR3 length: 15 residues. Trimming stripped 3 bases from V and 6 bases from J, with 16 bases between. Per the germline V gene, CDR1 is MGHDK and CDR2 is SYGVNS. The CDR3 here is CASSEGVGASDTQYF. The CDR3, as DNA: TGTGCCAGCAGTGAGGGGGTTGGGGCATCCGATACGCAGTATTTT.

Comments on this clonotype: The junction differs from germline at one of its ends, possibly a read error. The rearrangement links TRBV5-1 to TRBJ2-1, with a tentative D call TRBD1 (6 bases). Germline loops: CDR1 SGHRS, CDR2 YFSETQ. The CDR3 length is 16 residues. The CDR3 region is CASSLAPQGSYNERFF. CDR3 sequence (DNA): TGCGCCAGCAGCTTGGCCCCACAGGGCTCCTACAATGAGCGGTTCTTC.

This clonotype was observed a few times. CDR3: CASSLLTGYSNEQFF. The CDR3 nucleotides are TGTGCCAGCAGTCTCCTCACGGGGTACAGCAATGAGCAGTTCTTC. The V and J genes are TRBV25-1 and TRBJ2-1; perhaps TRBD2 as D (5 bases). The CDR3 totals 15 residues. V was trimmed by 5 bases and J by 6 bases, leaving 17 bases between them. Germline CDR1 MGHDK, CDR2 SYGVNS. Full variable domain (missing parts from reference TRBV25-1 and TRBJ2-1): EADIYQTPRYLVIGTGKKITLECSQTMGHDKMYWYQQDPGMELHLIHYSYGVNSTEKGDLSSESTVSRIRTEHFPLTLESARPSHTSQYLCASSLLTGYSNEQFFGPGTRLTVL.

This clonotype was seen a handful of times. The genes are TRBV19 and TRBJ2-1, with TRBD2 identical over 7 bases. With 3 bases clipped from V and 5 bases from J, the junction kept 10 bases outside the gene matches. The V gene's germline CDR1 is LNHDA and CDR2 SQIVND (reference sequence). CDR3 size: 16 residues. CDR3 nucleotide sequence: TGTGCCAGTAGTATTTGGGGCGGGAGCCCGAACAATGAGCAGTTCTTC. Residues: CASSIWGGSPNNEQFF.

This clonotype turned up a few times. The rearrangement links TRBV5-1 to TRBJ2-7, with 7 bases matching TRBD2. Trimming removed 1 base from V and 8 bases from J; junction bases left unmatched: 9. CDR3 size: 14 residues. Germline CDR1 and CDR2: SGHRS and YFSETQ. Written as DNA, the CDR3 is TGCGCCAGCAGCTTGTCGATAGCGGGTACGAAGCAGTACTTC. This encodes CASSLSIAGTKQYF. Combining the CDR3 with reference TRBV5-1 and TRBJ2-7 gives the whole variable domain KAGVTQTPRYLIKTRGQQVTLSCSPISGHRSVSWYQQTPGQGLQFLFEYFSETQRNKGNFPGRFSGRQFSNSRSEMNVSTLELGDSALYLCASSLSIAGTKQYFGPGTRLTVT.

This clonotype appeared a few times. The chain links TRBV7-2 to TRBJ2-7; D is unclear. TRBJ2-4 matches the DNA end more closely, so the J call is doubtful. The CDR3 is 14 amino acids. Germline V gives CDR1 SGHTA, CDR2 FQGNSA. The CDR3 here is CASSLAKDENIQYF. The CDR3 region has the DNA TGTGCCAGCAGCTTAGCTAAGGATGAAAACATTCAGTACTTC.

In this sample, this clonotype turned up many times. The V and J genes are TRBV7-2 and TRBJ2-7; a weak D match, TRBD1 (5 bases). The ends were cut back, 2 bases at V and 6 bases at J, with 11 bases in the middle. Germline V lookup: CDR1 SGHTA, CDR2 FQGNSA. The CDR3 contains 13 residues. Here the CDR3 reads CASSLSRVGEQYF. In DNA, the CDR3 is TGTGCCAGCAGCTTAAGCAGGGTCGGCGAGCAGTACTTC.

This clonotype was counted ten times or more. The chain combines TRBV12-3 or TRBV12-4 with TRBJ2-7; weak D call: TRBD2 (5 bases). The V gene lost 3 bases and the J gene lost 0 bases, with 9 bases spanning the gap. This CDR3 spans 14 amino acids. The CDR3 sequence is CASSLKRSSYEQYF. CDR3 coding DNA: TGTGCCAGCAGTTTGAAGCGGAGCTCCTACGAGCAGTACTTC.

In this sample, this clonotype turned up a few times. The rearrangement uses TRBV9 and TRBJ1-1; no clear D. Germline loops: CDR1 SGDLS, CDR2 YYNGEE. V shed 1 base and J shed 1 base, with 5 bases lying between them. The CDR3 is 13 amino acids. The CDR3 DNA reads as TGTGCCAGCAGCGTACAAAGGAACACTGAAGCTTTCTTT. This sequence encodes CASSVQRNTEAFF.

The V call is TRBV10-3, the J call TRBJ2-7; D is uncertain. V dropped 5 bases and J dropped 1 base, with 9 bases sitting between them. CDR1 and CDR2 from the germline V gene are ENHRY and SYGVKD. The CDR3 is 13 amino acids. Here the CDR3 DNA reads TGTGCCATCAGTCTAGAACAGTCCTACGAGCAGTACTTC. It yields the protein CAISLEQSYEQYF.

This sequence joins TRBV5-1 and TRBJ2-1; unclear D gene. Trimming left V 5 bases short and J 1 base short, with 13 bases between. Germline assignment: CDR1 SGHRS and CDR2 YFSETQ. The CDR3 is 15 amino acids. In DNA, the CDR3 is TGCGCCAGCAGGAATTTGACGGGTTCCTACAATGAGCAGTTCTTC. Amino acid sequence: CASRNLTGSYNEQFF.

The chain uses TRBV4-1 and TRBJ2-2, with no clear D. CDR1 is MGHRA, CDR2 YSYEKL, per germline. V was clipped by 3 bases and J by 0 bases, with 8 bases between them. There are 15 residues in the CDR3. As DNA, the CDR3 is TGCGCCAGCAGCCACGCCCGGACGAACACCGGGGAGCTGTTTTTT. It specifies CASSHARTNTGELFF.

The rearrangement joins TRBV12-3 or TRBV12-4 to TRBJ2-3, with 8 nucleotides matching TRBD2. J gave up 1 base and V 6 bases, and 6 bases lay outside the gene matches. CDR3 length: 15 residues. CDR3 loop: CASSKSGGGTDTQYF. DNA of the CDR3: TGTGCCAGCAGCAAAAGCGGGGGCGGCACAGATACGCAGTATTTT.